This entry features one T cell receptor beta chain sequence. The antigen this receptor binds is unknown. Per-nucleotide qualities are absent, and no much larger clonotype sits a single base away. V and J are trimmed by 5 bases and 9 bases, and the gene matches miss 11 bases of the junction. The germline V gene (reference sequence) sets CDR1 to LNHDA and CDR2 to SQIVND. There are 15 amino acids in the CDR3, from cysteine to phenylalanine inclusive. Only the CDR3 region is kept as DNA, spanning 45 bases read in frame from base 1. The cohort was made up of approximately 670 healthy bone marrow donors. At the time of sampling, every cohort member was nominally healthy, though immune exposures that went unrecorded were likely present. The donor was CMV seronegative and was included in the group of 352 seronegative cohort members. Every donor gave a peripheral blood sample, and the peripheral blood mononuclear cells from that sample were used for TCR beta sequencing. The Qiagen DNeasy Blood Extraction Kit was used to extract genomic DNA from the blood cell samples.

This sample was included in a study of cytomegalovirus exposure and HLA in healthy donors (dated by TCRdb to 2016 to 2017). Background for the entire study: According to an earlier analysis of several hundred of the donors, some 180 million T cells yielded roughly 100 million unique TCR beta sequences and approximately 300 Gb of sequence data. An early release that covered some 640 HLA-typed donors contained approximately 320 gigabases of sequencing data and approximately 85 million unique TCR sequences. The study aimed to test whether signatures of past pathogen exposure could be identified by cataloging public T cell receptors. Donor age, sex, ethnicity and CMV serostatus were compiled alongside the repertoire data. A later analysis re-analyzed previously published TCR beta repertoires from 660 or so donors and added high-resolution HLA genotyping to study TCR occurrence patterns. A separate validation cohort of more than 100 different subjects was used in addition to the roughly 620-subject first cohort. All discovery cohort repertoires had been generated using a single sequencing platform. An earlier analysis of 587 of the donors applied high-throughput TCR beta sequencing to assess whether each TCR beta V gene segment acted as functional or pseudogenic. Across 398 genotyped donors of the cohort, an average of 235,054 unique TCR beta nucleotide sequences per donor were sequenced, and roughly 20% of those sequences were non-productive. The T cell repertoires of under 700 subjects were profiled by immunosequencing and related to cytomegalovirus serostatus. The number of donors typed differed by locus, with roughly 620-630 for A, B, C, DRB1 and DQB1, 522 for DQA1, about 610 for DPA1, and some 440 for DPB1. HLA typing included class I and class II loci at four-digit resolution. Of the 300 to 450 genotyped donors, approximately 83% fell in the genetic ancestry cluster associated with self-reported Caucasian donors. In a later genetic analysis, genome-wide SNP genotypes for 398 of the 666 donors were used, and that subset was treated as a discovery cohort. To predict cytomegalovirus infection status, the study combined high-throughput TCR immunosequencing, statistical association of individual TCRs with disease status, and machine learning. In the later analysis, no new phenotypic data were used to find candidate immune exposures; instead, reliance was placed on TCR beta sequences and their occurrence across donors. Because of strong linkage in the cohort, roughly 5 DR-DQ haplotypes were treated as single units for association and clustering.

The library was made by the immunoSEQ multiplex PCR assay. The multiplex PCR relied on a mix of 60 forward primers for TCR Vbeta segments and 13 reverse primers for TCR Jbeta segments. Amplification of the CDR3 region of rearranged TCR beta genes was performed with a multiplex PCR assay on genomic DNA. The amplified TCR beta libraries were sequenced on the Illumina HiSeq System as 87-base-pair reads. Per the source publication's procedure: A later analysis tallied roughly 76 million unique TCR beta chains across the 550 to 850 repertoires, and 10 million to 11 million of those chains were shared by two or more donors. Raw reads were error-corrected and collapsed into unique sequences by a nearest-neighbor algorithm in which closely related sequences were merged to remove PCR and sequencing errors. To assign V, D and J gene segments, CDR3 sequences were aligned to IMGT reference sequences. For a sequence to be retained, a match of at least six nucleotides was required to both a V gene segment and a J gene segment. Rearrangements were classified as productive when the CDR3 lacked stop codons and remained in frame with V and J, and all other rearrangements were classified as non-productive. CDR3 was defined by IMGT convention, running from the second conserved V-encoded cysteine to the conserved J-encoded phenylalanine. In an earlier analysis of around 540 of the donors, sequences lacking an unambiguous match to a single V gene segment were excluded. In an earlier analysis of 450 to 750 of the donors, a V segment was called functional when productive rearrangements were above 56.7%, and segregating when the standard deviation between donors exceeded 5%. A statistical classification framework was built for diagnosing cytomegalovirus status from the catalog of TCR beta chain sequences. In a later analysis, TCR nucleotide sequences were compared against IMGT/GENE-DB human TR gene sequences so that V and J genes could be assigned. In a later analysis, CDR3 sequences and most-parsimonious VDJ recombination scenarios were assigned using the TCRdist pipeline. In a later analysis, every TCR beta chain was defined by the combination of its CDR3 amino acid sequence and its V-gene family, and reads without a unique V-gene family were dropped. As a way to deal with suspected cross-contamination and a sequencing artifact, a later analysis dropped approximately 570 nucleotide sequences that were highly shared and had low generation probability. In a later analysis, a clonal expansion index was calculated for each public chain from normalized within-repertoire ranks of inferred template counts. A later analysis computed generation probabilities with a VDJ recombination model fitted to out-of-frame rearrangements, and checked the results against IGoR. In a later analysis, TCR-TCR, TCR-HLA and TCR-CMV co-occurrence was scored with hypergeometric tests, and a repertoire-size bias correction was applied to TCR pairs. A later analysis estimated false discovery rates by permuting HLA or CMV assignments 20 times. In a later analysis, co-occurring TCRs were grouped using DBSCAN, and TCRdist sequence similarity was added for clustering within HLA-allele-positive subsets. Repertoires with fewer than 30,000 or more than 120,000 public chains, plus five repertoires with anomalous nucleotide sharing, were excluded from co-occurrence clustering. In its TCRdb copy, this immuneACCESS table keeps in-frame sequences only and misses some clones. Where compared with another copy, unresolved V genes explain less than half of these, and the others have no known cause. The V and J calls and clone size come from that table; D and trimming were worked out from the DNA. Across this sample there are some 150,000 clones, with about 65% seen only once. Approximately 3% of the sample belongs to the ten largest clones.

Study-level results and caveats: In vitro tests confirmed that three of the cytomegalovirus-associated TCR beta chains recognize cytomegalovirus antigens. An association between a missense DCLRE1C variant and V-gene and J-gene trimming of TCR beta chains was found in a later genetic analysis and replicated in an independent cohort. Some IMGT-functional V segments, including TRBV6-2 and TRBV6-3, could not be told apart with the 87-base-pair reads, so those segments were excluded. Because some donors lacked HLA typing at each locus, the association tests relied only on the typed subset. The cohort was sequenced for TCR beta chains only, and without alpha or paired-chain data the features that could be detected were limited. Linkage disequilibrium might explain the correlated functional status among segregating V segments, but an unknown experimental factor could not be ruled out. A later analysis found that most CMV-associated TCR beta chains appeared HLA-restricted, with HLA associations seemingly driven largely by CMV exposure. It was suggested by the authors that the approach could potentially be generalized to other disease states and immunological phenotypes. Broadly in line with IMGT annotations, most TCR beta V segments showed up in productive rearrangements about 87% or about 30% of the time in an earlier analysis of roughly 590 of the donors. A group of highly shared sequence variants was considered likely to be a technical artifact of the sequencing pipeline. The classifier was reported to diagnose cytomegalovirus status with high specificity and sensitivity in both the original and validation cohorts. A further reported finding was that TCR beta sequences accurately predicted the HLA-A and HLA-B alleles for most subjects in the first cohort. While some public TCRs were present in many individuals, most TCR sequences turned up only very rarely across donors. Strong co-occurrence of HLA alleles, especially DR and DQ, made assigning TCR associations to individual alleles difficult. Specific HLA alleles were associated with roughly 16,000 TCR beta sequences at a false discovery rate of 0.05 in a later analysis. Sequencing depth was assumed to be roughly uniform across donors in the presence/absence analyses, though that assumption may not hold. Because counts were too low, some 17 rarely observed V segments, including chromosome 9 orphons, were excluded from the earlier analysis of 500 to 700 of the donors. A later genetic analysis reported fewer N-insertions in productive TCRs among donors in an Asian-associated ancestry cluster than the roughly 670-donor mean. A later analysis found that HLA-associated TCR beta chains were more clonally expanded and had lower generation probabilities than equally common non-associated chains. The study gave a list of 150 to 200 TCR beta chains associated with cytomegalovirus. A later analysis found that TCR association rates varied across HLA loci, with DRB1 alleles showing the most associated TCRs and HLA-C alleles the fewest. A later analysis reported that several top co-occurrence clusters appeared linked to parvovirus B19, influenza, CMV and Epstein-Barr virus. Immune exposure information for the cohort was limited to CMV serostatus.

The receptor's source is a woman aged 30 to 39 in good health and CMV-seronegative. This sequence uses TRBV19 and TRBJ1-5; 9 junctional bases match TRBD1. Material for sequencing was PBMCs. This receptor has the CDR3 CASSLGGDRVPPQHF. The nucleotide sequence reads TGTGCCAGTAGTCTCGGGGGGGACAGGGTGCCGCCCCAGCATTTT.